Reported below is one TCR beta chain. What this receptor recognizes is not known. Base-call qualities are not available, and no considerably larger clone is one nucleotide away. In the paper's terms, the time point label means: newly diagnosed GD, antithyroid drugs for less than 3 months. RNA was extracted from PBMCs in TRIzol for both TCR sequencing and RNA sequencing. Graves' disease was diagnosed according to American Thyroid Association guidelines. Recruitment of patients was carried out at an endocrinology department in Xi'an, China. Each patient gave 8.5 to 9.5 milliliters of peripheral blood, collected in an EDTA anticoagulant tube. Ficoll Paque Plus density gradient separation was used to isolate PBMCs, and no additional T cell sorting was done. RNA quality was checked with an Agilent 2100 Bioanalyzer and agarose gel, and concentration with a NanoDrop 2000. The entry originates in a study of regulatory T cells in long-lasting Graves disease (dated by TCRdb to about 2021). A note on the overall study: Patients with newly diagnosed Graves' disease had been on antithyroid drugs for under 3 months. This study used TCR sequencing and RNA sequencing of peripheral blood to compare persistent Graves' disease patients against newly diagnosed Graves' disease patients. The study was conducted in China and was registered as a clinical trial. A total of around 35 samples underwent TCR sequencing, from 13 patients with persistent Graves' disease and some 20 patients with newly diagnosed Graves' disease.

At the junction V is shortened by 1 base and J by 6 bases; bases outside the gene matches: 16. There are 18 amino acids in the CDR3, from cysteine to phenylalanine inclusive. CDR3 DNA only is kept here, 54 bases in frame from base 1. Based on the germline V gene, the CDR1 and CDR2 sequences are SGHAT and FQNNGV. Overall results and qualifications from the work: The authors acknowledged the small sample size as a limitation that may reduce accuracy. More public clonotypes were shared among persistent patients (over 2,500) than among newly diagnosed patients (more than 950). Only the TCR beta chain was sequenced and analyzed. Compared with newly diagnosed patients, patients with persistent Graves' disease had lower TCR Shannon entropy and fewer highly expanded clones, which suggests clonal expansion. The study examined only peripheral blood because the primary lesion, thyroid tissue, could not be accessed. Preferential use of TRBV28, TRBJ1-2 and TRBJ2-5 was observed in persistent disease, whereas TRBV20-1 and TRBJ2-1 were favored in newly diagnosed disease.

Libraries were built with multiplex PCR. The listed sequencing device is Illumina HiSeq 4000. To build TCR beta libraries, CDR3 regions were amplified by Arm-PCR using iRepertoire HTBI primers. Gel purification was performed on PCR products prior to sequencing. Turning to the authors' computational methods: Gene usage analysis of CDR3 amino acid clonotypes relied on the roughly 58 TRBV and 14 TRBJ segments identified across samples. COPE and FqMerger were used to merge the filtered high-quality paired reads into contigs. BLAST was used to align contigs to IMGT TRBV, TRBD and TRBJ reference genes, and CDR3 was defined according to IMGT. Highly expanded clones were defined as clonotypes with a frequency above 0.1%. Repertoire diversity was measured by Shannon entropy, and V-J evenness by the Gini coefficient. Clonotypes shared by more than one individual were considered public. The public sequencing data were trimmed at Q25 with fastp and processed into clonotypes with MiXCR by TCRdb, which kept only in-frame beta chains. Rows are unified per CDR3 protein, each entry keeping the most common DNA and genes. The V and J calls shown here were made by TCRdb, not taken from the authors' results. For this sample the table gives under 250,000 distinct CDR3 sequences, of which around 20% were detected only once. Of the sample, approximately 13% is held by the ten largest clones.

The source of this sequence is a female donor with Graves disease. The specimen comprised peripheral blood mononuclear cells (PBMCs), sampled at new diagnosis, from a patient treated with antithyroid drugs. The chain joins TRBV11-2 to TRBJ2-7; 9 middle bases align to TRBD1. The CDR3 in this case is CASSLALRLGQGPLEQYF. The nucleotide sequence reads as follows: TGTGCCAGCAGCTTAGCCCTGCGTCTGGGACAGGGTCCCCTCGAGCAGTACTTC.